This T cell receptor (beta chain) was sequenced during a study of radiation and T cells in renal cell carcinoma. Study observations and caveats: Dominant CDR3 motifs were more common in irradiated tumors than controls. Sampling covered only around 0.91 g of each tumor.

Sample treatment: 15 Gy SBRT to primary tumor, nephrectomy 4 weeks later. Nephrectomy followed 15 Gy stereotactic body radiation by 4 weeks. Clear cell pathology was present in this patient's renal cell carcinoma. Using immunoSEQ multiplex PCR, the repertoire was profiled, and TCRdb retains in-frame clones only, with some absent. The sample records fewer than 25,000 clones, around 49% being singletons. Of note for this clone: What it binds is unknown.

The clonotype was recovered from a woman aged 50 to 65 with renal cell carcinoma. Specimen: tumor tissue, collected from a patient whose treatment included radiotherapy and nephrectomy.

The CDR3 spells CASSLGPTYEQYF. In DNA form, the CDR3 reads TGCGCCAGCAGCTTGGGGCCGACCTACGAGCAGTACTTC. The rearrangement links TRBV5-1 to TRBJ2-7, with D hard to call. CDR3 size: 13 residues. Deletions cut 0 bases from V and 2 bases from J, with 6 bases between. Looked up from germline, CDR1 is SGHRS and CDR2 is YFSETQ.